The present TCR beta chain was sequenced within a study of shared clonotypes between healthy human individuals. Study outcomes and limitations: The study's rarefaction showed incomplete sorted-subset sequencing despite large depth. Generation probabilities were higher for clonotypes shared across all four sorted-subset donors than for unshared ones. Sampling covered nothing but blood. Tissue TCR repertoires likely differ from those found in blood.

This CDR3 contains 17 residues. Germline CDR1 and CDR2: SEHNR and FQNEAQ (reference sequence). V was clipped by 5 bases and J by 0 bases, with 16 bases between them. As regards this clone: Its specificity is not known.

Per the authors' pipeline: Filtering was not the same, since immunoSEQ gave junction-only sequences without quality scores. Data came from immunoSEQ multiplex PCR; TCRdb stores just in-frame clones and leaves some out. V, J and clone size reflect that table, while D and trimming were determined from the DNA. The sample includes about 2.1 million clones, just under 95% seen only once; the top ten take around 1.7%. CD45RO-negative, CCR7-selected cells formed the naive CD8 fraction, which excluded terminally differentiated effector memory CD45RA+ cells. This rearrangement joins TRBV7-9 to TRBJ2-2, with D perhaps matching TRBD2 (5 bases). The source is a man aged 18 to 30 in good health. Some clones in this sample may be carry-over from other donors' samples. Sequenced input: naive CD8+ T cells from PBMCs. CDR3 region: CASSLQGLGSNTGELFF. CDR3 nucleotide sequence: TGTGCCAGCAGCCTACAAGGACTCGGCTCGAACACCGGGGAGCTGTTTTTT.